This T cell receptor beta chain comes out of a study of blood T cells in healthy people across ages. Findings and limits, study-wide: Underestimates were what the diversity estimates from one million T cells were considered to be. Diversity was higher, and naive CD4+ cells more numerous, in long-lived donors than in aged donors. Roughly linear declines in TCR beta diversity per million T cells occurred with age.

Notes on this clonotype: Its antigen is undetermined.

From germline, CDR1 is SEHNR and CDR2 FQNEAQ (reference sequence). This CDR3 has 15 residues. V was clipped by 5 bases and J by 8 bases; unmatched bases: 11. A second PCR, run for about 7 to 11 cycles, used a sample-barcoded 5' primer plus a J-beta primer mix. Tags on each cDNA molecule came from a template-switch adaptor with 12 random nucleotides. One entry per CDR3 protein, called by TCRdb with MiXCR from the 5' RACE reads. Of under 2,000,000 distinct CDR3 sequences listed, less than 50% were seen once; the top ten hold more than 2%. The sample comprised blood. The TCR sequence derives from a woman aged 40-49 years in good health. The chain recombines TRBV7-9 with TRBJ1-4; 7 bases are a match to TRBD1. CDR3 residues: CASSQRQGLVEKLFF. CDR3 in DNA: TGTGCCAGCAGCCAGCGACAGGGACTTGTAGAAAAACTGTTTTTT.